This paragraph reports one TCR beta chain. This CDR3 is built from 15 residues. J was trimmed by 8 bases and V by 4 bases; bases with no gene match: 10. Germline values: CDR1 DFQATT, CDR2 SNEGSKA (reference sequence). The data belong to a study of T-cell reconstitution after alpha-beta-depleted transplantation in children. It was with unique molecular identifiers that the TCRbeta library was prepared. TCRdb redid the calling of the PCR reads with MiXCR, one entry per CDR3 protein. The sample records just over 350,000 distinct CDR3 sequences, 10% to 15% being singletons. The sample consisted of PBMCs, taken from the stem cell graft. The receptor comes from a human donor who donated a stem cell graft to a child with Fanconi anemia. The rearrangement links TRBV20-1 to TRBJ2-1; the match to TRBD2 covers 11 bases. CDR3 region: CSAIHTGTSGDEQFF. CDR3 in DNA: TGCAGTGCTATTCACACCGGGACTAGCGGCGATGAGCAGTTCTTC.